The present T cell receptor beta chain was sequenced within a study of identical twins. Study-wide results and limits: Whereas memory repertoires showed no such difference, abundant cord blood beta clonotypes carried fewer insertions. Out-of-frame alpha sequences shared by twins were enriched for low generation probability.

V was shortened by 3 bases and J by 4 bases, with 6 bases between the two germline ends. The germline CDR1 and CDR2 sequences are SGHAT and FQNNGV. This CDR3 contains 13 residues. This clonotype was seen more than once but under ten times. Its antigen remains unknown. In every case, the donor was a healthy Caucasian. It was template switching that added a universal primer site, and there were unique molecular identifiers on the cDNA. In TCRdb, the 5' RACE reads were re-called with MiXCR into one record per CDR3 protein. The sample records around 480,000 distinct CDR3 sequences, more than 13% being singletons. Another study also made use of these data, one on yellow fever vaccine responses in identical twins.

The sequencing input was CD4+ T cells sorted from blood. The chain has TRBV11-2 and TRBJ1-4; D unclear. The sequence was collected from a woman aged 18-35 years in good health. CDR3: CASSFGVNEKLFF. CDR3 nucleotides: TGTGCCAGCAGCTTTGGAGTTAATGAAAAACTGTTTTTT.